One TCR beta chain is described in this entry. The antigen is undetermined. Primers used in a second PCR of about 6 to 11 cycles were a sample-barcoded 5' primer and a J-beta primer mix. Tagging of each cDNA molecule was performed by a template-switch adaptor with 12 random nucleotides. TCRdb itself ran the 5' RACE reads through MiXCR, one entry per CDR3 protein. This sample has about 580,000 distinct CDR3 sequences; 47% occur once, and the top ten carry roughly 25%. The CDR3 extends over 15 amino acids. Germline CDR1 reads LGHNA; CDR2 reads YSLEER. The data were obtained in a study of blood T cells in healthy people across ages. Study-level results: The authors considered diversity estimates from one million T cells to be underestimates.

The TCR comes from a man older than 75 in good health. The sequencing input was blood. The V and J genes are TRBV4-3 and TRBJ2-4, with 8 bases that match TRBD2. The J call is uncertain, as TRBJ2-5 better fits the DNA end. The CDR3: CASSQLAGKQETQYF. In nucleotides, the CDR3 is TGCGCCAGCAGCCAACTAGCGGGCAAGCAAGAGACCCAGTACTTC.